Given below is one T cell receptor (beta chain) in context. Sequenced by immunoSEQ multiplex PCR; TCRdb stores in-frame clones only, minus some. The repertoire holds approximately 240,000 clones, with roughly 88% as singletons. These data come from a study of blood T cell repertoires in COVID-19. Trimming cost V 1 base and J 7 bases; bases outside gene matches: 6. CDR1 MGHRA and CDR2 YSYEKL come from the germline V gene. The length of the CDR3 is 15 residues. The receptor was derived from a woman between 40 and 50 years old who had recovered from COVID-19. Sequenced input: peripheral blood. The rearrangement links TRBV4-1 to TRBJ2-7, with 11 positions matching TRBD2. The CDR3 DNA follows: TGCGCCAGCAGCCAAGCTCTAGCGGGAGGTCGGGAGCAGTACTTC. It codes for CASSQALAGGREQYF.